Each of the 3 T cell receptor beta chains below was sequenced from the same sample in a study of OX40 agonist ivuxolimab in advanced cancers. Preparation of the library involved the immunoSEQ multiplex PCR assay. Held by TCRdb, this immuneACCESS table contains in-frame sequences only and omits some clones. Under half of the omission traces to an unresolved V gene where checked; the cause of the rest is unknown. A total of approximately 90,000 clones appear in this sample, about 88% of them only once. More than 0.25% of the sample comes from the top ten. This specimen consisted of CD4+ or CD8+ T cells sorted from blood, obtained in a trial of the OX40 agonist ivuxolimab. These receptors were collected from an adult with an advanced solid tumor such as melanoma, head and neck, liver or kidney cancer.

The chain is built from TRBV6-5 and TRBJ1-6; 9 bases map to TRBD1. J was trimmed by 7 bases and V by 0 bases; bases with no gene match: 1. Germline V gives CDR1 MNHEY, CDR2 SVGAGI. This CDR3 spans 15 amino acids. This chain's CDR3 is CASSYSGTGNSPLHF. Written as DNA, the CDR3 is TGTGCCAGCAGTTACTCCGGGACAGGGAATTCACCCCTCCACTTT.

The CDR3 sequence is CASSLSGDGSPLHF. For the CDR3, the DNA is TGTGCCAGCAGCTTATCGGGTGATGGGTCACCCCTCCACTTT. This sequence joins TRBV7-9 and TRBJ1-6; D remains ambiguous. In germline, CDR1 is SEHNR, CDR2 FQNEAQ (reference sequence). The V gene lost 2 bases and the J gene lost 10 bases, with 12 bases spanning the gap. CDR3 length: 14 amino acids. The entire variable domain, with the rest obtained from reference TRBV7-9 and TRBJ1-6, is as follows: DTGVSQNPRHKITKRGQNVTFRCDPISEHNRLYWYRQTLGQGPEFLTYFQNEAQLEKSRLLSDRFSAERPKGSFSTLEIQRTEQGDSAMYLCASSLSGDGSPLHFGNGTRLTVT.

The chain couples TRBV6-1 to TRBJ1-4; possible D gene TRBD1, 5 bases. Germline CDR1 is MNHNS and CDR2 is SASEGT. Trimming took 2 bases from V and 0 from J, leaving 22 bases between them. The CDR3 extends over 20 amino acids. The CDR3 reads CASSEFFGSGSRATNEKLFF. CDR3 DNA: TGTGCCAGCAGTGAATTTTTCGGTTCAGGGTCAAGAGCAACTAATGAAAAACTGTTTTTT.